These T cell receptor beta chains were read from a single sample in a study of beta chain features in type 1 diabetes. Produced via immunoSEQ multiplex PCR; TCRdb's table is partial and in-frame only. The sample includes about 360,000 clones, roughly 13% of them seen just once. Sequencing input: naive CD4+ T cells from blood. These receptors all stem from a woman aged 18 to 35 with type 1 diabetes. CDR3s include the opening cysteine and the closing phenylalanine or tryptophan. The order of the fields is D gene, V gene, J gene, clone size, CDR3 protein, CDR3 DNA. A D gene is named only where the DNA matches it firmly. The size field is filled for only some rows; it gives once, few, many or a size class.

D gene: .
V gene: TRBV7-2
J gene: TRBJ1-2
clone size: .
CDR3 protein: CASSSPLREYYGYTF
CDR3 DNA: TGTGCCAGCAGCTCGCCCCTACGCGAATACTATGGCTACACCTTC

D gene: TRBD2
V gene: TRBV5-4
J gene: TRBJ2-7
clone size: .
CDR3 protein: CASSLGGSGGDEQYF
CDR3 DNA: TGTGCCAGCAGCTTGGGTGGGTCGGGAGGGGACGAGCAGTACTTC

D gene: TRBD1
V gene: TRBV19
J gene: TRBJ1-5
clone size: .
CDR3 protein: CASTDLFRDRNKPQHF
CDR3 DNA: TGTGCCAGTACAGATCTGTTCCGGGACAGAAACAAGCCCCAGCATTTT

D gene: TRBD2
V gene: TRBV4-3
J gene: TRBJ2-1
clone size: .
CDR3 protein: CASSQLTSGNQFF
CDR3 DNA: TGCGCCAGCAGCCAATTGACTAGCGGTAATCAGTTCTTC

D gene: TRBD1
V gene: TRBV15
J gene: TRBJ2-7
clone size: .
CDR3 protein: CATSTQRATGGRYEQYF
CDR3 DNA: TGTGCCACCAGCACCCAAAGAGCGACAGGGGGCAGGTACGAGCAGTACTTC

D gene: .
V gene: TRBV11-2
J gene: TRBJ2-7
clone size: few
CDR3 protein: CASSLVADPREQYF
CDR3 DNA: TGTGCCAGCAGCTTAGTAGCGGACCCCCGCGAGCAGTACTTC

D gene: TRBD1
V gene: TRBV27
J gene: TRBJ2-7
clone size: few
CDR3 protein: CATQRQGRYEQYF
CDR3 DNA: TGTGCCACCCAAAGACAGGGACGCTACGAGCAGTACTTC

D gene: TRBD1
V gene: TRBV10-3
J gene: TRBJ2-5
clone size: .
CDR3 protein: CATLRTGAQETQYF
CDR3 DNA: TGTGCCACCCTGAGGACAGGGGCCCAAGAGACCCAGTACTTC

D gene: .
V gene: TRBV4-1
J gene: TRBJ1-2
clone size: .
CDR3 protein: CASSQVGETLYGYTF
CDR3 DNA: TGCGCCAGCAGCCAAGTGGGCGAAACCCTCTATGGCTACACCTTC

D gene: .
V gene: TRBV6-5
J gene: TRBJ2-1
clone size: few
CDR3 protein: CASSYLKELNEQFF
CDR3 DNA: TGTGCCAGCAGTTACCTAAAGGAGCTCAATGAGCAGTTCTTC

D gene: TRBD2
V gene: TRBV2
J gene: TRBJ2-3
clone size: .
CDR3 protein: CASGLAGGQDTQYF
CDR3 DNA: TGTGCCAGCGGACTAGCGGGGGGGCAAGATACGCAGTATTTT

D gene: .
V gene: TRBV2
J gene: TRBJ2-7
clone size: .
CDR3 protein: CASIADSYEQYF
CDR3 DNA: TGTGCCAGCATCGCGGACTCCTACGAGCAGTACTTC

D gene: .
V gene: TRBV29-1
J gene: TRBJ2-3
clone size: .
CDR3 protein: CSVPDPARGDTQYF
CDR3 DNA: TGCAGCGTTCCAGACCCCGCCCGGGGGGATACGCAGTATTTT

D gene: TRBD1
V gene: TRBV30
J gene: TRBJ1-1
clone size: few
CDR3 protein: CAWRDRGSSEAFF
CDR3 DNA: TGTGCCTGGAGGGACAGGGGATCTTCTGAAGCTTTCTTT

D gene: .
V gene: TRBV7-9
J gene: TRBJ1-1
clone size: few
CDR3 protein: CASSSTRAEAFF
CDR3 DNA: TGTGCCAGCAGCTCAACTCGGGCTGAAGCTTTCTTT

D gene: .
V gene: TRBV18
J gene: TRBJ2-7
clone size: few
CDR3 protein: CASSAASRSYEQYF
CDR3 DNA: TGTGCCAGCTCCGCGGCTAGCAGAAGCTACGAGCAGTACTTC

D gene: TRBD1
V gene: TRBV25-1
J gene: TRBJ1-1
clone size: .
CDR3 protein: CASSELGQGARYTEAFF
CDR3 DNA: TGTGCCAGCAGTGAATTGGGACAGGGGGCGCGGTACACTGAAGCTTTCTTT

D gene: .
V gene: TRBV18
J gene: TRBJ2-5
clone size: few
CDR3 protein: CASSPGEQETQYF
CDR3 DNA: TGTGCCAGCTCACCAGGGGAGCAAGAGACCCAGTACTTC

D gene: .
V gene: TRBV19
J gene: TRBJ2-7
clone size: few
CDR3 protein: CASRGAREQYF
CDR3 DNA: TGTGCCAGTAGGGGGGCGCGGGAGCAGTACTTC

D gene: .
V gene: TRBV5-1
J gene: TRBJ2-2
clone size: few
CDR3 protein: CASSPDRSGELFF
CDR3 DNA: TGCGCCAGCAGCCCCGACAGGTCCGGGGAGCTGTTTTTT

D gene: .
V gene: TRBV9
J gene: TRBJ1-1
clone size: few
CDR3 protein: CASSPRTLNTEAFF
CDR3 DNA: TGTGCCAGCAGCCCGAGGACTTTGAACACTGAAGCTTTCTTT

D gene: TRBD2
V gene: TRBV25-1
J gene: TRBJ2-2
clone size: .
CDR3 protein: CASSTAGDTGELFF
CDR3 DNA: TGTGCCAGCAGTACTGCGGGAGACACCGGGGAGCTGTTTTTT

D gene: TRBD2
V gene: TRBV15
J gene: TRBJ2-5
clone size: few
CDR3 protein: CATSSGLARETQYF
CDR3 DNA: TGTGCCACCAGCAGCGGACTAGCGAGAGAGACCCAGTACTTC

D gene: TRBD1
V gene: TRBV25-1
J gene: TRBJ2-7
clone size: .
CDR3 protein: CASSSPGQGTYEQYF
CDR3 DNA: TGTGCCAGCAGTTCACCGGGACAGGGCACTTACGAGCAGTACTTC

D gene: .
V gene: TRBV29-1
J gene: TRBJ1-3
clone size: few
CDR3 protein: CSAQSNTGPGNTIYF
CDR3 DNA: TGCAGCGCCCAAAGTAATACAGGGCCTGGAAACACCATATATTTT

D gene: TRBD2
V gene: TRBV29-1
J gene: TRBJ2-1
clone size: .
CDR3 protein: CSVPIGLAGYNEQFF
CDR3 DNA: TGCAGCGTTCCAATAGGACTAGCGGGGTACAATGAGCAGTTCTTC

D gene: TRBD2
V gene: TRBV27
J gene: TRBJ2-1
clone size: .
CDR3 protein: CASSLFGGSSYNEQFF
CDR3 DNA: TGTGCCAGCAGTTTATTCGGGGGGAGCTCCTACAATGAGCAGTTCTTC

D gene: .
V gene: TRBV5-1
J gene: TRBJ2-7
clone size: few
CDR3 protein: CASSSDSPYEQYF
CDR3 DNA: TGCGCCAGCAGCTCCGACAGCCCCTACGAGCAGTACTTC

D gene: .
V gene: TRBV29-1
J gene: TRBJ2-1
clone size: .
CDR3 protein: CSVPSLGGGGGEQFF
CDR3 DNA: TGCAGCGTTCCTTCCCTGGGGGGAGGGGGAGGTGAGCAGTTCTTC

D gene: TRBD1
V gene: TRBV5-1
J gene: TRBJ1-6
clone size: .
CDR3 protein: CASRQDRGREPLHF
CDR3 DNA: TGCGCCAGCAGACAGGACAGGGGGAGGGAACCCCTCCACTTT

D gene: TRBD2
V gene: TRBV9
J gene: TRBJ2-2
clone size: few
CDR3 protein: CASSVRLAGPEELFF
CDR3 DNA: TGTGCCAGCAGCGTACGACTAGCGGGGCCAGAGGAGCTGTTTTTT

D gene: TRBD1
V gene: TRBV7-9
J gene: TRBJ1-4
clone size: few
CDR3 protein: CASSLTGGAEEKLFF
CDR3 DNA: TGTGCCAGCAGCTTAACAGGGGGCGCGGAGGAAAAACTGTTTTTT

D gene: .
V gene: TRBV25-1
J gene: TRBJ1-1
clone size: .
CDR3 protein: CASSKSGHRMNTEAFF
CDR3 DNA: TGTGCCAGCAGTAAGTCGGGACACCGCATGAACACTGAAGCTTTCTTT

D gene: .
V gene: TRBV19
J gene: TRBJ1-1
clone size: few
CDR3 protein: CASSRDRSITEAFF
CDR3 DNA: TGTGCCAGTAGTAGAGACAGATCGATCACTGAAGCTTTCTTT

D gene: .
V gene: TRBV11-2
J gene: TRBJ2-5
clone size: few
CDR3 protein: CASSRGGGHQETQYF
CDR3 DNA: TGTGCCAGCAGTAGAGGGGGGGGGCACCAAGAGACCCAGTACTTC

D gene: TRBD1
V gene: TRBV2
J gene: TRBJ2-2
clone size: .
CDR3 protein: CANTVGTGIGTGELFF
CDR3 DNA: TGTGCCAACACCGTCGGGACAGGGATCGGGACCGGGGAGCTGTTTTTT

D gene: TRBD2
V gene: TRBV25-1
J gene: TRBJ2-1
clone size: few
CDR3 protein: CASSAFGTNRDEQFF
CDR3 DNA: TGTGCCAGCAGTGCGTTTGGGACTAATCGGGATGAGCAGTTCTTC

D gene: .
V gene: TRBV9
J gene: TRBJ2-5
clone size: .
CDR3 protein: CASSPKQETQYF
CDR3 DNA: TGTGCCAGCAGCCCTAAACAAGAGACCCAGTACTTC

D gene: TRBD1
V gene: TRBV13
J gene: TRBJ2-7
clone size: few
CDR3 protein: CASSLATDRWYF
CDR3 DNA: TGTGCCAGCAGCTTAGCTACGGACAGGTGGTACTTC

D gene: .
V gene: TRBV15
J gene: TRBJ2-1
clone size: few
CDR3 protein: CATSKGVGGGPYNEQFF
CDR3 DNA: TGTGCCACCAGCAAGGGGGTAGGCGGGGGCCCCTACAATGAGCAGTTCTTC

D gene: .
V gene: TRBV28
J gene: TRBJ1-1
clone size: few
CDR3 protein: CASSFYLLVETEAFF
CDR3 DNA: TGTGCCAGCAGTTTCTACTTGTTGGTGGAGACTGAAGCTTTCTTT

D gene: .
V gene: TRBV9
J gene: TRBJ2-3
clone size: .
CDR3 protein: CASSVADSITDTQYF
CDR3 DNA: TGTGCCAGCAGCGTAGCGGACTCAATCACAGATACGCAGTATTTT

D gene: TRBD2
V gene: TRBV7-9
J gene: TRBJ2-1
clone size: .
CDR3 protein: CASSLAGGPDEQFF
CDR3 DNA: TGTGCCAGCAGCTTAGCGGGAGGGCCAGATGAGCAGTTCTTC

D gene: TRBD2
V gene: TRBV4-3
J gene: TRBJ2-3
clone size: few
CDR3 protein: CASSQEVRTSGHTDTQYF
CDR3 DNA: TGCGCCAGCAGCCAAGAAGTGCGGACTAGCGGTCACACAGATACGCAGTATTTT

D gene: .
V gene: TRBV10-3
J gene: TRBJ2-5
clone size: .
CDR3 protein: CAIREGTSQETQYF
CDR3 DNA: TGTGCCATCAGAGAAGGGACTTCTCAAGAGACCCAGTACTTC

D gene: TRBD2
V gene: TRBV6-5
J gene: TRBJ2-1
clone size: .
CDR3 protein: CASSYEAGGPYNEQFF
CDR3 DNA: TGTGCCAGCAGTTACGAGGCGGGAGGGCCTTACAATGAGCAGTTCTTC

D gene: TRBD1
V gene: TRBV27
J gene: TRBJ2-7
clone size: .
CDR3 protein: CASSKGLGQTYEQYF
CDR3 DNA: TGTGCCAGCAGTAAAGGGCTGGGACAGACCTACGAGCAGTACTTC

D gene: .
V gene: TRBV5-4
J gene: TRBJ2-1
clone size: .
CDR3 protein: CASSLGQGGVNEQFF
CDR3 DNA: TGTGCCAGCAGCTTGGGGCAGGGAGGAGTTAATGAGCAGTTCTTC

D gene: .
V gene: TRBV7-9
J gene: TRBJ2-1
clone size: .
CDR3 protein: CASSSVGPSYNEQFF
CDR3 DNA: TGTGCCAGCAGCTCAGTTGGGCCATCATACAATGAGCAGTTCTTC

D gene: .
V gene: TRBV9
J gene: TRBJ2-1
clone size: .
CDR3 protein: CASSQPGLRKGQFF
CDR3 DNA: TGTGCCAGCAGCCAACCGGGACTCCGGAAAGGCCAGTTCTTC